Sequencing of this TCR beta chain was carried out in a study of T cells after somatic rescue of genetic block. With 5 bases removed from V and 6 bases from J, the gap between germline ends came to 11 bases. Germline V gives CDR1 MDHEN, CDR2 SYDVKM. The CDR3 has 13 amino acids. The assay was immunoSEQ multiplex PCR, and TCRdb's table has in-frame clones only and misses some. The sample includes approximately 70,000 clones, roughly 91% of them seen just once. The TCR comes from a man aged 25-45 years. The sample was peripheral blood mononuclear cells (PBMCs). This chain links TRBV28 with TRBJ1-5; D not certain. The CDR3 sequence: CASSPDVGQPQHF. The CDR3 DNA reads as TGTGCCAGCAGTCCGGACGTGGGTCAGCCCCAGCATTTT.